This TCR beta chain was obtained from a study of blood T cell repertoires in COVID-19. For the study at large: Acute and convalescent COVID-19 samples came from the United States, Italy and Spain. PBMCs, B-cell-depleted T cells, or T cells provided the cDNA or gDNA that made up the material.

The age range of participants was 18 to 89 years, with residence in more than 20 US areas. Each exposed participant met a COVID-19 case in the 2 weeks preceding study entry. Germline CDR1 LGHNA, CDR2 YNFKEQ. Between the trimmed V and J ends, which lost 0 bases and 11 bases, there was a span of 19 bases. The CDR3 covers 16 residues. Assay: immunoSEQ multiplex PCR; the TCRdb copy retains only in-frame clones and omits some. Among more than 300,000 clones, 90% to 95% were seen once, and the ten largest hold about 4.2%. The sequence came from a woman in her twenties or thirties who had been exposed to COVID-19. The chain combines TRBV4-2 with TRBJ1-4; D is possibly TRBD1 (6 bases). Material: PBMCs or T cells enriched from blood (not recorded which). The CDR3 DNA reads TGTGCCAGCAGCCAAGAATTGGGGGCGAGAAGGGGGAAACTGTTTTTT. Translation gives CASSQELGARRGKLFF.